The source of this T cell receptor beta chain is a study of PD-L1 blockade in urothelial cancer. The germline V gene has CDR1 KGHSH and CDR2 LQKENI. The CDR3 is 11 amino acids. The V and J ends lost 6 bases and 4 bases respectively, with 7 bases between them. Time point described: pretreatment peripheral blood. Produced via immunoSEQ multiplex PCR; TCRdb's table is partial and in-frame only. The profile shows 130,000 or so clones, 70% to 85% of them singletons. The receptor's source is a man aged 45-65 years with urothelial cancer. V gene TRBV18 combines with J gene TRBJ2-7; no definite D call. The sample consisted of PBMCs, taken around atezolizumab (anti-PD-L1) treatment. CDR3 protein: CASSENYEQYF. Here the CDR3 DNA reads TGTGCCAGCTCCGAGAATTACGAGCAGTACTTC.